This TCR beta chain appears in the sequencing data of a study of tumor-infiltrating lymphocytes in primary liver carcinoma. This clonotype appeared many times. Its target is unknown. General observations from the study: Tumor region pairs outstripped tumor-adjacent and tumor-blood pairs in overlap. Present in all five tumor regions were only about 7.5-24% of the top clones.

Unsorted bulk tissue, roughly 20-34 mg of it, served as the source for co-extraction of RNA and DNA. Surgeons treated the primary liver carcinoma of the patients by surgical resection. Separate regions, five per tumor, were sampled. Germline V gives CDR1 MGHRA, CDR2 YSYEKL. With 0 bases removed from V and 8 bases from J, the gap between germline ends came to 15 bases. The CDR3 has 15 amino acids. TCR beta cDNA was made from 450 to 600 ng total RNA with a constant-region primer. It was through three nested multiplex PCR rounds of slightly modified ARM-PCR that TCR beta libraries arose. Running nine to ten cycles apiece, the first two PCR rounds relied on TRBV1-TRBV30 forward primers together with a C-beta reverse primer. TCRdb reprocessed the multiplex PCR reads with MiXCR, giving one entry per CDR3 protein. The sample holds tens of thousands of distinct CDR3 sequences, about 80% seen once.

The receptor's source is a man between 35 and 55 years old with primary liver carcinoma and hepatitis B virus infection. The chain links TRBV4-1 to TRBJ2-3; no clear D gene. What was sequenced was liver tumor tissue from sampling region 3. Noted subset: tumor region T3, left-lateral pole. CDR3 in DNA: TGCGCCAGCAGCCAAGAATCTCCGTCCGGTGGTACGCAGTATTTT. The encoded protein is CASSQESPSGGTQYF.